This entry lists 11 T cell receptor beta chains sequenced from one sample in a study of vaccination and CD4 T cells after COVID-19. The antigens these receptors bind are not known. Documented treatment: approximately 10-day PBMC culture with coronavirus spike peptide pools or control peptides (ViraFEST assay). Oncomine TCR Beta short-read sequencing was applied to DNA from cultured CD4+ T cells. Using its own MiXCR run on the PCR reads, TCRdb lists one record per CDR3 protein. The top ten hold 7.5% of the sample, which has under 20,000 distinct CDR3 sequences, around 55% seen once. Sample: CD4+ T cells from blood, cultured in vitro. Receptors originate from a human donor who had recovered from COVID-19.

This clonotype was found a few times. This chain uses TRBV20-1 with TRBJ1-1; perhaps TRBD1 as D (6 bases). This CDR3 comprises 15 residues. CDR1 is DFQATT, CDR2 SNEGSKA, per germline (reference sequence). Trimming left V 0 bases short and J 4 bases short, with 15 bases between. The CDR3, as DNA: TGCAGTGCTAGAGATACGGGCAGGGGCATCACTGAAGCTTTCTTT. Its translation is CSARDTGRGITEAFF.

V usage is TRBV6-1 and J usage is TRBJ1-2; D may be TRBD1 (5 bases). The V gene's germline CDR1 is MNHNS and CDR2 SASEGT. The V gene lost 6 bases and the J gene lost 8 bases, with 13 bases spanning the gap. CDR3 size: 12 residues. The CDR3: CASRDAGLGYTF. The CDR3 nucleotides are TGTGCCAGCAGGGATGCAGGGCTAGGCTACACCTTC.

The chain has TRBV20-1 and TRBJ2-3; the match to TRBD1 covers 8 bases. With V trimmed by 5 bases and J by 10 bases, 20 bases remained unmatched. CDR1 and CDR2 from the germline V gene are DFQATT and SNEGSKA (reference sequence). CDR3 length equals 16 residues. The CDR3 sequence: CSALDSGTGTRWPQYF. In DNA form, the CDR3 reads TGCAGTGCTCTAGACTCCGGGACAGGCACGCGGTGGCCGCAGTATTTT.

This clonotype was picked up a small number of times. This rearrangement joins TRBV2 to TRBJ1-2; the D gene is possibly TRBD1 (5 bases). V lost 7 bases, J lost 4 bases, and 10 bases lay in between. CDR3 size: 12 residues. Per germline, CDR1 SNHLY and CDR2 FYNNEI. The CDR3 region is CASKGHLYGYTF. The CDR3 nucleotides read TGTGCCAGCAAAGGACACCTCTATGGCTACACCTTC.

DNA for the CDR3: TGCGCCAGCAGCCCCAGGTTAAACGACTATGGCTACACCTTC. This translates into CASSPRLNDYGYTF. The rearrangement links TRBV5-1 to TRBJ1-2; D call uncertain. Deletions cut 4 bases from V and 3 bases from J, with 13 bases between. The CDR3 length is 14 residues. The germline CDR1 and CDR2 sequences are SGHRS and YFSETQ. Looking up the rest from reference TRBV5-1 and TRBJ1-2 gives the full variable domain: KAGVTQTPRYLIKTRGQQVTLSCSPISGHRSVSWYQQTPGQGLQFLFEYFSETQRNKGNFPGRFSGRQFSNSRSEMNVSTLELGDSALYLCASSPRLNDYGYTFGSGTRLTVV.

In this sample, this clonotype turned up a few times. The J gene is TRBJ2-5, the V gene TRBV6-5; D assignment may be TRBD1 or TRBD2 (5 bases each). The germline V gene encodes CDR1 MNHEY and CDR2 SVGAGI. CDR3 length: 14 residues. Trimming left V 1 base short and J 5 bases short, with 11 bases between. CDR3 DNA: TGTGCCAGCAGTTACTACGGGGCAGGGGAGACCCAGTACTTC. This translates into CASSYYGAGETQYF.

V gene TRBV19 combines with J gene TRBJ2-7; TRBD1 matches 7 bases. V dropped 5 bases and J dropped 2; count of bases not matched to a gene: 9. CDR1 and CDR2 (germline): LNHDA, SQIVND (reference sequence). CDR3 size: 15 residues. The DNA for the CDR3 is TGTGCCAGTAGTCCCGGGACAGCACTTCCCTACGAGCAGTACTTC. It yields the protein CASSPGTALPYEQYF.

The V gene is TRBV5-1, the J gene TRBJ2-7; 12 bases agree with TRBD1. The CDR3 totals 14 residues. V trimming: 3 bases; J trimming: 6 bases; junction bases outside the gene matches: 4. Germline V CDR1 and CDR2: SGHRS, YFSETQ. CDR3: CASSSGQGAFEQYF. DNA of the CDR3: TGCGCCAGCAGCTCGGGACAGGGGGCTTTCGAGCAGTACTTC.

The chain is built from TRBV7-9 and TRBJ2-1; the match to TRBD1 covers 12 bases. This CDR3 region has 23 residues. Germline-derived CDR1 and CDR2 are SEHNR and FQNEAQ (reference sequence). V gave up 1 base and J gave up 0 bases; unmatched junction bases: 19. CDR3 sequence (DNA): TGTGCCAGCAGCTTAGGCCTGGGAGGCGGGACAGGGGGCCTTCGGAGCTCCTACAATGAGCAGTTCTTC. It specifies CASSLGLGGGTGGLRSSYNEQFF.

The gene calls are TRBV29-1 and TRBJ1-1, with D unresolved. The V and J ends lost 7 bases and 0 bases respectively, with 3 bases between them. Germline-derived CDR1 and CDR2 are SQVTM and ANQGSEA. CDR3 length: 10 residues. The chain's CDR3 is CSAVNTEAFF. CDR3 nucleotide sequence: TGCAGCGCGGTGAACACTGAAGCTTTCTTT.

The rearrangement joins TRBV5-1 to TRBJ2-7; 8 bases are shared with TRBD1. V was clipped by 2 bases and J by 2 bases; unmatched bases: 9. CDR1 and CDR2 (germline): SGHRS, YFSETQ. The CDR3 runs to 16 residues. Written as DNA, the CDR3 is TGCGCCAGCAGCTTAGCTCCGGGACAGGAGACCTACGAGCAGTACTTC. Translation: CASSLAPGQETYEQYF.